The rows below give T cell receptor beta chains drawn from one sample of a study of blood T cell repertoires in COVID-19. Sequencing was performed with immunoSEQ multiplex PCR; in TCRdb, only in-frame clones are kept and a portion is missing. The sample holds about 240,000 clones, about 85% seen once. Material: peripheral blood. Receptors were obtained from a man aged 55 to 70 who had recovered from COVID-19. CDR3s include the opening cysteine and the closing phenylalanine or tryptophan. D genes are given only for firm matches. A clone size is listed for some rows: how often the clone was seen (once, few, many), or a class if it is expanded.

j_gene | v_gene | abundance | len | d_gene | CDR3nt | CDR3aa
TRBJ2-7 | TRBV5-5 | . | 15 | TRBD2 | TGTGCCAGCAGCTCGGCTAGCGGGGGTGCCTACGAGCAGTACTTC | CASSSASGGAYEQYF
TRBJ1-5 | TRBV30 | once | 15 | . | TGTGCCTGGAGTGTAACCTCCTCTCGGAATCAGCCCCAGCATTTT | CAWSVTSSRNQPQHF
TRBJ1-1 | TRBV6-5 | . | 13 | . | TGTGCCAGCAGTTTAGGGGTTTCCACTGAAGCTTTCTTT | CASSLGVSTEAFF
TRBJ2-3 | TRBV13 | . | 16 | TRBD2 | TGTGCCAGCAGCTCCCGACTAGCGGCGATCACAGATACGCAGTATTTT | CASSSRLAAITDTQYF
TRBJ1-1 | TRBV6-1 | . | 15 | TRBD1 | TGTGCCAGCAGTGACCCGGGACAGGGGACCACTGAAGCTTTCTTT | CASSDPGQGTTEAFF
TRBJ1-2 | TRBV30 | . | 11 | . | TGTGCCTGGCGTGCAGGGTTAGGCTACACCTTC | CAWRAGLGYTF
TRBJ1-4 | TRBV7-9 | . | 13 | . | TGTGCCAGCAGCTTAGGCCCTCGGGAAAAACTGTTTTTT | CASSLGPREKLFF
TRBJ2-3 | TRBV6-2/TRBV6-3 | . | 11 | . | TGTGCCAGCAGCCAGCTAGATACGCAGTATTTT | CASSQLDTQYF
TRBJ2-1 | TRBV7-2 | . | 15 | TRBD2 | TGTGCCAGCAGTTTTCTAGCGGGGGCCTTAAATGAGCAGTTCTTC | CASSFLAGALNEQFF
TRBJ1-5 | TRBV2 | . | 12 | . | TGTGCCAGCAGCGACAGATGGAAGCCCCAGCATTTT | CASSDRWKPQHF
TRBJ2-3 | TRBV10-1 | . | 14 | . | TGCGCCAGCAGTGAGTCTACTACCGCAGATACGCAGTATTTT | CASSESTTADTQYF
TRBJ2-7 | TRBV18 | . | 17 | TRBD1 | TGTGCCAGCTCACCACCAGTCCCGGGACAGGCCTCCTACGAGCAGTACTTC | CASSPPVPGQASYEQYF
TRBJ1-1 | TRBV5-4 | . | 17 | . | TGTGCCAGCAGCTTGGGAGGAGGGAGTTTTACCAACACTGAAGCTTTCTTT | CASSLGGGSFTNTEAFF
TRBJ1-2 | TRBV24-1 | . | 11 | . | TGTGCCACCAGCACAAACTATGGCTACACCTTC | CATSTNYGYTF
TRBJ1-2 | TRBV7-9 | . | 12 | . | TGTGCCAGCAGCAAAGGTGGGGGCGGCTACACCTTC | CASSKGGGGYTF
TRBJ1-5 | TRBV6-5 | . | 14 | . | TGTGCCAGCAGTTACCGTCTCGGTTATCAGCCCCAGCATTTT | CASSYRLGYQPQHF
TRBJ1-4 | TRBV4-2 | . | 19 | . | TGTGCCAGCAGCCAAGATGGGAGGGCCCGAGCTGCAACTAATGAAAAACTGTTTTTT | CASSQDGRARAATNEKLFF
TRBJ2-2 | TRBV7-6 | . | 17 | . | TGTGCCAGCAGCCTTCGATTTACAGGGCCGAGGACCGGGGAGCTGTTTTTT | CASSLRFTGPRTGELFF
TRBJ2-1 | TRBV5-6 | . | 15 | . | TGTGCCAGCAGCCGAGGCCAGGGGGGAAGAAATGAGCAGTTCTTC | CASSRGQGGRNEQFF
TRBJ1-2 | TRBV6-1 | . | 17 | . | TGTGCCAGCAGTGAAGCAACAACCGGCAGGGCCAACTATGGCTACACCTTC | CASSEATTGRANYGYTF
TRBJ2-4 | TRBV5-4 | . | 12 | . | TGTGCCAGCAGCTTGACCGGGAGCATTCAGTACTTC | CASSLTGSIQYF
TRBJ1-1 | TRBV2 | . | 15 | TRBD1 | TGTGCCAGCAGTCGTTTGGGAGCAGGGGGCACTGAAGCTTTCTTT | CASSRLGAGGTEAFF
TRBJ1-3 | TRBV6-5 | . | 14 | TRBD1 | TGTGCCAGCAGACCCGACAGGGGGGGAAACACCATATATTTT | CASRPDRGGNTIYF
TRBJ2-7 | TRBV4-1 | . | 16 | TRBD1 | TGCGCCAGCAGAGCAACCGGGACAGGCAGCTCCTACGAGCAGTACTTC | CASRATGTGSSYEQYF
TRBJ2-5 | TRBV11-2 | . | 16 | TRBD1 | TGTGCCAGCAGTCGATTTCCTCGACAGGGATGGAAGACCCAGTACTTC | CASSRFPRQGWKTQYF
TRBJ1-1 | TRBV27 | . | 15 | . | TGTGCCAGCAGTTCCTACTACTCCAGGGGCACTGAAGCTTTCTTT | CASSSYYSRGTEAFF
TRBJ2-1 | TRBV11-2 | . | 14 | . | TGTGCCAGCAGCCGGTCGGGGATTTACAATGAGCAGTTCTTC | CASSRSGIYNEQFF
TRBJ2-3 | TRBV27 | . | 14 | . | TGTGCCAGCAGTTCGCGGAGACTCACAGATACGCAGTATTTT | CASSSRRLTDTQYF
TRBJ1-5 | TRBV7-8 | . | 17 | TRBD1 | TGTGCCAGCAGCAGACAGGGGGGAGGCTCGAGCAATCAGCCCCAGCATTTT | CASSRQGGGSSNQPQHF
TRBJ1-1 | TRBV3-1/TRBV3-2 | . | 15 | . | TGTGCCAGCAGCCAAGGGGCGCAACAGTACACTGAAGCTTTCTTT | CASSQGAQQYTEAFF
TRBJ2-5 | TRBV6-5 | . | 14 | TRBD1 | TGTGCCAGCAGTTCGACAGGGGGCGGGGAGACCCAGTACTTC | CASSSTGGGETQYF
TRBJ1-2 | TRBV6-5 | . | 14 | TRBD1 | TGTGCCAGTACAAACCGGGACAGGGTCTATGGCTACACCTTC | CASTNRDRVYGYTF
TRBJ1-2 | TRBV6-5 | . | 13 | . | TGTGCCAGCAGTTACAATCGGGGGGCGGGCTACACCTTC | CASSYNRGAGYTF
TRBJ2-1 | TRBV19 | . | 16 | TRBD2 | TGTGCCAGTAGTCTTCTAGCGGGGGACTTCTACAATGAGCAGTTCTTC | CASSLLAGDFYNEQFF
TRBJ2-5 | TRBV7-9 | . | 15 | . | TGTGCCAGCAGCTTAGCGCTGAACATCGAAGAGACCCAGTACTTC | CASSLALNIEETQYF
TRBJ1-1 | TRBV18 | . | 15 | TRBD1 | TGTGCCAGCCTACTCACAGGGGTGGAGAACACTGAAGCTTTCTTT | CASLLTGVENTEAFF
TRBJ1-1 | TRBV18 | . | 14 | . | TGTGCCAGCTCACCAGGGGGAGCGGGGGCTGAAGCTTTCTTT | CASSPGGAGAEAFF
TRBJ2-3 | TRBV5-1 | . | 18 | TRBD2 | TGCGCCAGCAGCTCGCCAACTAGCGGGGTAGGGGGCACAGATACGCAGTATTTT | CASSSPTSGVGGTDTQYF
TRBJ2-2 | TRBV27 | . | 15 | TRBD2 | TGTGCCAGCAGTTCAGCGGGGGGGCGTCCCGGGGAGCTGTTTTTT | CASSSAGGRPGELFF
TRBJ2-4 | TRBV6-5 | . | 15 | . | TGTGCCAGCAGCTCTAACTCTCTAGCCAAAAACATTCAGTACTTC | CASSSNSLAKNIQYF
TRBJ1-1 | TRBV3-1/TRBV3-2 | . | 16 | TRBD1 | TGTGCCAGCAGCTCCCGACAGGGGGCCGTGAACACTGAAGCTTTCTTT | CASSSRQGAVNTEAFF
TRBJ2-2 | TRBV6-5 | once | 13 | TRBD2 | TGTGCCAGCACCGGGGGGGGGACCGGGGAGCTGTTTTTT | CASTGGGTGELFF
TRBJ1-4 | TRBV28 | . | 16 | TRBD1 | TGTGCCAGCAGTTTATGGGGGACAGGGCAATTTGAAAAACTGTTTTTT | CASSLWGTGQFEKLFF
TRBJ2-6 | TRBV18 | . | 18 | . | TGTGCCAGCTCACTCAGGACCCGGGGAAGCTCTGGGGCCAACGTCCTGACTTTC | CASSLRTRGSSGANVLTF
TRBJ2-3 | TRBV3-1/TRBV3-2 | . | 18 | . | TGTGCCAGCAGCCAAGACCATTCCGGGACACCCCACACAGATACGCAGTATTTT | CASSQDHSGTPHTDTQYF
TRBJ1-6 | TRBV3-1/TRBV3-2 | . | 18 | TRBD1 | TGTGCCAGCAGCCAAGGGGGTTGGACCGGGACAGGGACCTCACCCCTCCACTTT | CASSQGGWTGTGTSPLHF
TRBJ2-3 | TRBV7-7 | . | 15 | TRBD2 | TGTGCCAGCAGCATCGGGCCCGGGGGGGCAGATACGCAGTATTTT | CASSIGPGGADTQYF
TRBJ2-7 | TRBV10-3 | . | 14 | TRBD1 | TGTGCCACGGGTGAGGGACAGGGGATCAACGAGCAGTACTTC | CATGEGQGINEQYF
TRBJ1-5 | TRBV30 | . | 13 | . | TGTGCCTGGAGTAGGCAGGGGAATCAGCCCCAGCATTTT | CAWSRQGNQPQHF
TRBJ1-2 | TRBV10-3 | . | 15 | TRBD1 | TGTGCCATCAGTGTAGAGCAGGGGGCGAGGTCTGGCTACACCTTC | CAISVEQGARSGYTF
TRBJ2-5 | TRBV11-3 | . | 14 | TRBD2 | TGTGCCAGCAGCCAAGGGACGGGAGGAGAGACCCAGTACTTC | CASSQGTGGETQYF
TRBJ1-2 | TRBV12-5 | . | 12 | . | TGTGCTAGTGGTTTCGGGATCTATGGCTACACCTTC | CASGFGIYGYTF
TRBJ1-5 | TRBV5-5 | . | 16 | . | TGTGCCAGCAGCTTCGGTTTGTCAGGGAGCAATCAGCCCCAGCATTTT | CASSFGLSGSNQPQHF
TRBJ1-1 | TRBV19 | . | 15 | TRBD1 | TGTGCCAGCGGATCACAGGGGGCGCAAAACACTGAAGCTTTCTTT | CASGSQGAQNTEAFF
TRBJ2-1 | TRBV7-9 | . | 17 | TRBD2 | TGTGCCAGCAGCCCTCGCTGGGGCGGCGGGGGGGTCCTTGAGCAGTTCTTC | CASSPRWGGGGVLEQFF